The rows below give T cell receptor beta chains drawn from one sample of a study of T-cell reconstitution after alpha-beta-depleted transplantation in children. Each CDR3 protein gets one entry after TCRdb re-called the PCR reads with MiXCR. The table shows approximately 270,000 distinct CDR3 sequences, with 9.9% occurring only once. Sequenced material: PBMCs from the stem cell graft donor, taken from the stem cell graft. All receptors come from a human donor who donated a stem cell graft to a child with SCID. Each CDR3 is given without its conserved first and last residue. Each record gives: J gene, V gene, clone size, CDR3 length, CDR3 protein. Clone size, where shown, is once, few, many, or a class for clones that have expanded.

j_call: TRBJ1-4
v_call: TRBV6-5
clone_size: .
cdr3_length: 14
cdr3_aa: ASSYSPQAVGEKLF

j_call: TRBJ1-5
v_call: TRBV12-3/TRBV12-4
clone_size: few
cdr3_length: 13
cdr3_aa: ASSPGQGAGQPQH

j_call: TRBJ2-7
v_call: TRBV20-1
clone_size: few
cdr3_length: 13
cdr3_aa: SARANPGPTYEQY

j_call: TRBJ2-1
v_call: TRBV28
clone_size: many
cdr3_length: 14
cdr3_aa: ASKPYGKNSYNEQF

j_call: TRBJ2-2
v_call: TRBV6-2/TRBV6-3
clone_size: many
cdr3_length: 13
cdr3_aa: ASGDLGRGTGELF

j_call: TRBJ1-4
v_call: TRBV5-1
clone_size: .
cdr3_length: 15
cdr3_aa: ASSLFGSVGTNEKLF

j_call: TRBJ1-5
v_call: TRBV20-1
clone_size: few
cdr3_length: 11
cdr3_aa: SSRTGGGQPQH

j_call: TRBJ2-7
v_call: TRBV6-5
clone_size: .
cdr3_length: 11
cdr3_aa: ASSRDPSYEQY

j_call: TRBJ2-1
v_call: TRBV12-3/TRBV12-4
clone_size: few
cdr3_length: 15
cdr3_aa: ASSPPSGGFSYNEQF

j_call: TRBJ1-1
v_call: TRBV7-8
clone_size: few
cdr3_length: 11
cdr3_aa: ASASEPNTEAF

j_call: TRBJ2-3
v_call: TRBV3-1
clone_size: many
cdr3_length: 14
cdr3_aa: ASSQGGLSRTDTQY

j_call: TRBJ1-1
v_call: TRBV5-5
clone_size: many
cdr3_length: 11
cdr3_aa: ASSLRGTGEAF

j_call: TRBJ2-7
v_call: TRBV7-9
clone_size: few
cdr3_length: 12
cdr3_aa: ASRLGSGLYEQY

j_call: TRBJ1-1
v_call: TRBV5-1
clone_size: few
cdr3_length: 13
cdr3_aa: ASSLTQVTNTEAF

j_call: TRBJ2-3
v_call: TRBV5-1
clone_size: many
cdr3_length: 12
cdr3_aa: ASSLADSTDTQY

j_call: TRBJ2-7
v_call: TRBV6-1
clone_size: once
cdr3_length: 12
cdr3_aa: ASSMNQDTSFQY

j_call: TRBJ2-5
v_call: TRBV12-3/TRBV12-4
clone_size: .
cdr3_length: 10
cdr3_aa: ASTRGLETQY

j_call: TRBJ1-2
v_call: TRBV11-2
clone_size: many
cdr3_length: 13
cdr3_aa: ASSAPGQVPGGYT

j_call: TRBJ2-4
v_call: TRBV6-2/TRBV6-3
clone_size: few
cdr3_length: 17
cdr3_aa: ASSSFRGQSLLAKNIQY

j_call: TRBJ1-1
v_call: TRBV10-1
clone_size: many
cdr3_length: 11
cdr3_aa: ASSVKVNTEAF

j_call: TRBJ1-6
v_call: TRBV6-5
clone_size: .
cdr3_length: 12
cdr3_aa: ASTTGQGNSPLH

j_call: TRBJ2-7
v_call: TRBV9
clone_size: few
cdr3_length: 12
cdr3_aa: ASSVGGQIYEQY